The rows below give T cell receptor beta chains drawn from one sample of a study of blood T cell repertoires in COVID-19. The table came from immunoSEQ multiplex PCR; TCRdb's copy has only in-frame clones and leaves some out. This sample yields 99,000 or so clones, of which approximately 83% are seen a single time; 3% to 4% belongs to the top ten. The sequenced sample consisted of peripheral blood. Source of these receptors: a woman of 80 years or more with active or convalescent COVID-19. The CDR3 runs from the conserved cysteine through the conserved F or W. D genes are given only for firm matches. Not all rows give a size; the values are once, few, many and, for expanded clones, a class.

NA	TRBV3-1/TRBV3-2	NA	TRBJ2-1	CASSQSDRQFF	TGTGCCAGCAGCCAATCAGACAGGCAGTTCTTC
NA	TRBV19	NA	TRBJ1-2	CASSIGQTDTF	TGTGCCAGTAGTATCGGACAGACCGACACCTTC
NA	TRBV18	TRBD1	TRBJ1-1	CASSLDRGNTEAFF	TGTGCCAGCTCCCTCGACAGGGGGAACACTGAAGCTTTCTTT
NA	TRBV15	NA	TRBJ1-1	CATENSGLGTEAFF	TGTGCCACCGAGAATTCAGGGTTGGGCACTGAAGCTTTCTTT
few	TRBV11-3	NA	TRBJ2-5	CASSQGRGRKETQYF	TGTGCCAGCAGCCAAGGACGGGGGAGGAAAGAGACCCAGTACTTC
NA	TRBV6-1	NA	TRBJ2-7	CASSEARAYEQYF	TGTGCCAGCAGTGAAGCCAGGGCTTACGAGCAGTACTTC
NA	TRBV5-6	NA	TRBJ1-1	CASSDLGRIAAFF	TGTGCCAGCAGCGATTTAGGGAGGATTGCAGCTTTCTTT
NA	TRBV10-1	NA	TRBJ2-3	CASRRQMGGLYTDTQYF	TGCGCCAGCAGGAGACAGATGGGGGGACTTTACACAGATACGCAGTATTTT
NA	TRBV7-6	NA	TRBJ2-2	CASSFGTATLNTGELFF	TGTGCCAGCAGCTTCGGGACTGCTACTTTGAACACCGGGGAGCTGTTTTTT
NA	TRBV19	NA	TRBJ2-3	CASSITYTDTQYF	TGTGCCAGTAGTATAACCTACACAGATACGCAGTATTTT
NA	TRBV6-5	NA	TRBJ1-1	CASRRRQDQNTEAFF	TGTGCCAGCAGGAGGCGACAGGACCAGAACACTGAAGCTTTCTTT
once	TRBV10-3	NA	TRBJ1-1	CAIRGAMNTEAFF	TGTGCCATCAGAGGGGCAATGAACACTGAAGCTTTCTTT
NA	TRBV28	NA	TRBJ2-6	CASSLVGGLTGANVLTF	TGTGCCAGCAGTTTGGTGGGGGGTCTGACTGGGGCCAACGTCCTGACTTTC
NA	TRBV5-1	NA	TRBJ2-2	CASRSPTGTGELFF	TGCGCCAGCAGATCCCCGACGGGCACCGGGGAGCTGTTTTTT
NA	TRBV15	NA	TRBJ1-3	CATSIAGLGGTIYF	TGTGCCACCAGCATAGCAGGGCTAGGGGGCACCATATATTTT
few	TRBV27	NA	TRBJ1-1	CASSLVQTNTEAFF	TGTGCCAGCAGTTTAGTACAGACGAACACTGAAGCTTTCTTT
few	TRBV6-5	TRBD1	TRBJ2-1	CASSIPGQGGNEQFF	TGTGCCAGCAGTATTCCGGGACAGGGAGGGAATGAGCAGTTCTTC
NA	TRBV14	NA	TRBJ1-1	CASSQRETAEAFF	TGTGCCAGCAGCCAAAGAGAGACAGCTGAAGCTTTCTTT
NA	TRBV28	NA	TRBJ1-1	CASGGRERNTEAFF	TGTGCCAGCGGCGGGCGTGAGAGAAACACTGAAGCTTTCTTT
NA	TRBV5-1	TRBD1	TRBJ1-5	CASSLGTGYNQPQHF	TGCGCCAGCAGCTTGGGGACAGGGTACAATCAGCCCCAGCATTTT
NA	TRBV3-1/TRBV3-2	NA	TRBJ1-6	CASSQDGGNNSPLHF	TGTGCCAGCAGCCAAGACGGGGGGAATAATTCACCCCTCCACTTT
NA	TRBV10-3	TRBD2	TRBJ2-1	CAISDLSGSYNEQFF	TGTGCCATCAGTGACTTGAGCGGGAGTTACAATGAGCAGTTCTTC
once	TRBV6-1	NA	TRBJ1-2	CASSEKKTSGDTF	TGTGCCAGCAGTGAAAAAAAGACGTCGGGGGACACCTTC
once	TRBV5-5	NA	TRBJ2-5	CASSLSRGVSGETQYF	TGTGCCAGCAGCTTGTCACGCGGGGTGAGTGGAGAGACCCAGTACTTC
few	TRBV2	TRBD1	TRBJ1-3	CASEPGQSISGNTIYF	TGTGCCAGTGAACCGGGACAGTCAATCTCTGGAAACACCATATATTTT
NA	TRBV5-4	TRBD1	TRBJ1-1	CASSGSGGLNTEAFF	TGTGCCAGCAGCGGATCAGGGGGTCTTAACACTGAAGCTTTCTTT
NA	TRBV4-1	TRBD1	TRBJ1-4	CASSRFPGGEEKLFF	TGCGCCAGCAGCCGATTCCCAGGGGGCGAGGAAAAACTGTTTTTT
NA	TRBV5-6	TRBD1	TRBJ1-4	CASSLPGQGDEKLFF	TGTGCCAGCAGCTTACCGGGACAGGGCGATGAAAAACTGTTTTTT
NA	TRBV24-1	TRBD1	TRBJ2-2	CATSESDRANTGELFF	TGTGCCACCAGTGAGTCGGACAGGGCGAACACCGGGGAGCTGTTTTTT
NA	TRBV18	TRBD1	TRBJ1-4	CASSPGQGTGEKLFF	TGTGCCAGCTCACCGGGACAGGGAACGGGGGAAAAACTGTTTTTT
NA	TRBV7-2	TRBD1	TRBJ1-2	CASSITPGQGADTF	TGTGCCAGCAGCATAACCCCGGGACAGGGGGCTGACACCTTC